This T cell receptor beta chain was found in a study of blood T cell repertoires in COVID-19. On the study more broadly: Acute and convalescent COVID-19 specimens originated in the United States, Italy and Spain.

Authors' data handling: The assay estimated nucleated cells by amplifying reference gene primers. The table came from immunoSEQ multiplex PCR; TCRdb's copy has only in-frame clones and leaves some out. Clonal size and the V and J genes are those of that table, whereas D and trimming came from the DNA. Altogether 400,000 to 500,000 clones are present, approximately 90% being singletons, with the ten largest covering approximately 1.5%. Self-reported history from a screening survey and questionnaire set each donor's cohort. The CDR3 has 15 amino acids. With 0 bases removed from V and 4 bases from J, the gap between germline ends came to 10 bases. Germline values: CDR1 ENHRY, CDR2 SYGVKD.

The sequencing input was PBMCs or T cells enriched from blood (not recorded which). The receptor was derived from a woman between 18 and 29 years old who had been exposed to COVID-19. This chain links TRBV10-3 with TRBJ1-3; D is unclear. CDR3 in amino acids: CAISESGERGNTIYF. The CDR3, as DNA: TGTGCCATCAGTGAGTCGGGCGAGAGAGGAAACACCATATATTTT.